The 7 T cell receptor beta chains reported below all come from one sample, sequenced in a study of T cell responses to AZD1222 COVID-19 vaccine. The method was immunoSEQ multiplex PCR; TCRdb's version includes in-frame clones alone and lacks a portion of them. The sample yields some 110,000 clones, around 81% seen once. The material was peripheral blood, obtained on day 0 of AZD1222 vaccination. These receptors came from an adult in good health.

The chain carries TRBV9 and TRBJ2-1, with 9 bases aligning to TRBD2. This CDR3 is built from 15 residues. The germline V gene has CDR1 SGDLS and CDR2 YYNGEE. The J segment lost 5 bases and the V segment lost 0 bases, leaving 3 bases of the junction unmatched. CDR3 nucleotide sequence: TGTGCCAGCAGCGTAGGGACTAGCGTCCACAATGAGCAGTTCTTC. Translation: CASSVGTSVHNEQFF.

The chain employs TRBV10-3 and TRBJ1-1, with 8 bases lining up with TRBD1. Trimming at V came to 0 bases and at J to 3 bases, leaving 3 bases not matched to a gene. Germline-derived CDR1 and CDR2 are ENHRY and SYGVKD. The CDR3 has 15 amino acids. CDR3 sequence reads: CAISESQGADTEAFF. CDR3 bases: TGTGCCATCAGTGAGTCCCAGGGGGCGGACACTGAAGCTTTCTTT.

The chain couples TRBV18 to TRBJ2-1; 8 nucleotides align to TRBD1. Germline trimming cut 6 bases from V and 10 bases from J; bases unmatched to any gene: 8. Germline CDR1 is KGHSH and CDR2 is LQKENI. This CDR3 contains 13 residues. The CDR3 loop reads CASSPGTGREQFF. The DNA for the CDR3 is TGTGCCAGCTCGCCCGGGACAGGTCGGGAGCAGTTCTTC.

This clone came up a few times. The gene calls are TRBV12-3 or TRBV12-4 and TRBJ1-5; D call uncertain. CDR3 length: 13 residues. Between the trimmed V and J ends, which lost 0 bases and 5 bases, there was a span of 5 bases. The CDR3: CASSLAEDQPQHF. The CDR3 coding sequence is TGTGCCAGCAGTTTAGCGGAGGATCAGCCCCAGCATTTT.

The rearrangement links TRBV4-3 to TRBJ2-5; D is ambiguous. The germline V gene encodes CDR1 LGHNA and CDR2 YSLEER. The CDR3 consists of 13 residues. The ends were cut back, 4 bases at V and 2 bases at J, with 8 bases in the middle. CDR3 coding DNA: TGCGCCAGCAGCCCGACCGATCAAGAGACCCAGTACTTC. Translating it yields CASSPTDQETQYF.

This chain joins TRBV5-6 and TRBJ1-6, with D possibly TRBD1 on 6 matching bases. The CDR3 is made up of 18 amino acids. Germline CDR1 and CDR2: SGHDT and YYEEEE. Trimming left V 3 bases short and J 0 bases short, with 16 bases between. This chain's CDR3 is CASSWGGAASSYNSPLHF. For the CDR3, the DNA is TGTGCCAGCAGCTGGGGGGGGGCAGCCAGCTCCTATAATTCACCCCTCCACTTT.

This clone has only a few counts. V is TRBV4-3 and J is TRBJ1-1; D is possibly TRBD1 (5 bases). Per the germline V gene, CDR1 is LGHNA and CDR2 is YSLEER. Trimming left V 5 bases short and J 0 bases short, with 13 bases between. The CDR3 loop spans 15 amino acids. CDR3 loop: CASSAWGPVNTEAFF. DNA for the CDR3: TGCGCCAGCAGCGCATGGGGCCCCGTGAACACTGAAGCTTTCTTT.